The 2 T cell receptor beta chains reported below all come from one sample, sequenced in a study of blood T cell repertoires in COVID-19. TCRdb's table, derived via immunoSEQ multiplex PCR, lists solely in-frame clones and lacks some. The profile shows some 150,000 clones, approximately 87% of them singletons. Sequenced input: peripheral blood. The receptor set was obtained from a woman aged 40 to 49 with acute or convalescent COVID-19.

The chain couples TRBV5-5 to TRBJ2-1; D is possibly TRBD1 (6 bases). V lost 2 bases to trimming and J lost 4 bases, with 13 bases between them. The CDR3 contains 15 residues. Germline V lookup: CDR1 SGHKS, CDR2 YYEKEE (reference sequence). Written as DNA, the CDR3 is TGTGCCAGCAGCTTTGTACAGGGATCGTACAATGAGCAGTTCTTC. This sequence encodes CASSFVQGSYNEQFF. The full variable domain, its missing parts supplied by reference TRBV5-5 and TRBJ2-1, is DAGVTQSPTHLIKTRGQQVTLRCSPISGHKSVSWYQQVLGQGPQFIFQYYEKEERGRGNFPDRFSARQFPNYSSELNVNALLLGDSALYLCASSFVQGSYNEQFFGPGTRLTVL.

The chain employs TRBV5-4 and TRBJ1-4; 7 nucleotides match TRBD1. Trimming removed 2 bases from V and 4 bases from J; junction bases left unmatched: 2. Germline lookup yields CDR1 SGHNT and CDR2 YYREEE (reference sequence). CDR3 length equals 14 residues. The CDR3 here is CASSFDRVNEKLFF. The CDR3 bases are TGTGCCAGCAGCTTCGACAGGGTTAATGAAAAACTGTTTTTT.